The rows below give T cell receptor beta chains drawn from one sample of a study of OX40 agonist ivuxolimab in advanced cancers. Assay used: immunoSEQ multiplex PCR; TCRdb lists only in-frame clones, some missing. The table records 96,000 or so clones, approximately 80% of them present only once. The sample was CD4+ or CD8+ T cells sorted from blood, taken in a trial of the OX40 agonist ivuxolimab. The receptor set was obtained from an adult with an advanced solid tumor such as melanoma, head and neck, liver or kidney cancer. Both conserved end residues are part of each CDR3. The order of the fields is V gene, J gene, CDR3 length, CDR3 protein.

TRBV30	TRBJ1-2	13	CAWSRDGSYGYTF
TRBV5-6	TRBJ1-2	11	CASSFSRGYTF
TRBV5-1	TRBJ2-7	13	CASSFPTDSEQYF
TRBV5-1	TRBJ1-2	14	CASSLETGGNGYTF
TRBV7-9	TRBJ2-7	16	CASSLDQGARGYEQYF
TRBV4-3	TRBJ1-6	13	CASSQVGASPLHF
TRBV5-8	TRBJ1-1	14	CASSSDRVSTEAFF
TRBV27	TRBJ2-1	14	CASSLVRGYNEQFF
TRBV6-1	TRBJ2-1	14	CASRQGDRFNEQFF
TRBV19	TRBJ2-7	12	CASSISGYEQYF
TRBV7-8	TRBJ1-1	17	CASSLGSGGVLNTEAFF
TRBV7-9	TRBJ2-3	17	CASSLGAGQRSTDTQYF
TRBV15	TRBJ1-5	15	CATSRGTGSGQPQHF
TRBV6-1	TRBJ1-4	15	CASSAPGQGDEKLFF
TRBV12-5	TRBJ1-5	11	CASGPLGPQHF
TRBV7-2	TRBJ1-5	16	CASSLVGGGSNQPQHF
TRBV7-2	TRBJ2-1	15	CASSWPGTGGHEQFF
TRBV7-6	TRBJ1-4	13	CASSYDSGVELFF
TRBV5-8	TRBJ1-3	16	CASSLVGTESGNTIYF
TRBV2	TRBJ2-5	13	CASSGDSQETQYF
TRBV7-9	TRBJ2-7	15	CASTVAGGPDYEQYF
TRBV2	TRBJ2-3	14	CASRGTALGGTQYF
TRBV7-9	TRBJ2-7	17	CASSTPLGTSGVYEQYF
TRBV6-4	TRBJ1-2	15	CASSPQTAGGYGYTF
TRBV2	TRBJ2-1	16	CASGRSDGLVTNEQFF
TRBV10-3	TRBJ1-1	14	CAAVPSGTGGLTFF
TRBV6-5	TRBJ2-1	16	CASSYSQGLAYNEQFF
TRBV28	TRBJ2-1	13	CASSFQLTNEQFF
TRBV28	TRBJ1-1	15	CASSFRTGEDTEAFF
TRBV10-1	TRBJ2-7	15	CASSPGLAGDYEQYF
TRBV7-8	TRBJ2-1	15	CASSPTGDPYNEQFF
TRBV11-2	TRBJ2-3	14	CASNLAGSVDTQYF
TRBV6-1	TRBJ1-4	15	CASSEWGGINEKLFF
TRBV7-2	TRBJ2-7	14	CASSLWGDSYEQYF
TRBV5-1	TRBJ2-1	11	CASRTRDEQFF